The 2 T cell receptor beta chains reported below all come from one sample, sequenced in a study of cytomegalovirus exposure and HLA in healthy donors (dated by TCRdb to about 2017). The receptor library was made with the immunoSEQ multiplex PCR assay. The multiplex PCR relied on a mix of 60 forward primers for TCR Vbeta segments and 13 reverse primers for TCR Jbeta segments. What TCRdb holds here is the immuneACCESS table cut down to in-frame rearrangements. Part of the clones is not present; checked against another copy, under half of the missing clones reflect an unresolved V gene, and the others are unexplained. The sample includes some 200,000 clones, with 82% observed a single time. 2.7% of the sample is in the top ten clones. The sequenced sample consisted of PBMCs. The receptor set was obtained from a woman in her thirties or forties in good health and CMV-seronegative.

The chain carries TRBV4-1 and TRBJ2-7, with TRBD1 matching 9 bases. Trimming at V came to 4 bases and at J to 3 bases, leaving 7 bases not matched to a gene. This CDR3 has 15 residues. Germline loops: CDR1 MGHRA, CDR2 YSYEKL. The CDR3 loop reads CASSPGTGKGYEQYF. The CDR3 bases are TGCGCCAGCAGCCCTGGGACAGGGAAAGGCTACGAGCAGTACTTC.

The genes are TRBV19 and TRBJ1-5; D is perhaps TRBD1 (5 bases). V was shortened by 5 bases and J by 4 bases, with 9 bases between the two germline ends. The CDR3 has 13 amino acids. Germline V CDR1 and CDR2: LNHDA, SQIVND (reference sequence). The CDR3 nucleotides read TGTGCCAGTAGTCCAGGGCTAAATCAGCCCCAGCATTTT. As protein: CASSPGLNQPQHF.